This entry lists 15 T cell receptor beta chains sequenced from one sample in a study of early T cells in non-severe SARS-CoV-2 infection. Each CDR3 protein is one row after TCRdb ran MiXCR on the 5' RACE reads. Of 99,000 or so distinct CDR3 sequences listed, over 15% were seen once; the top ten hold roughly 1.3%. The source material was whole blood. These TCRs come from an adult who was a healthcare worker with PCR-confirmed SARS-CoV-2 infection or an uninfected control (not recorded which).

This clonotype was observed a few times. The gene calls are TRBV6-4 and TRBJ1-5, with D unresolved. V was pared by 3 bases and J by 1 base, with 4 bases between. Per the germline V gene, CDR1 is MRHNA and CDR2 is SNTAGT. This CDR3 has 13 amino acids. DNA of the CDR3: TGTGCCAGCAGTGAGGGGAGCAATCAGCCCCAGCATTTT. It specifies CASSEGSNQPQHF.

V is TRBV4-2 and J is TRBJ1-4; D perhaps matches TRBD1 (5 bases). Germline values: CDR1 LGHNA, CDR2 YNFKEQ. The CDR3 sequence is 14 residues long. With 2 bases removed from V and 7 bases from J, the gap between germline ends came to 11 bases. CDR3 sequence: CASSQSKGVEKLFF. The CDR3 DNA reads TGTGCCAGCAGCCAAAGTAAAGGGGTTGAAAAACTGTTTTTT.

Here the CDR3 reads CASRTGDSSYEQYF. CDR3 bases: TGTGCCAGCAGAACAGGGGACTCCTCCTACGAGCAGTACTTC. The J gene is TRBJ2-7, the V gene TRBV2, with D possibly matching TRBD1 (7 bases). V dropped 6 bases and J dropped 0 bases, with 12 bases sitting between them. The length of the CDR3 is 14 residues. Germline-derived CDR1 and CDR2 are SNHLY and FYNNEI.

V and J are TRBV11-2 and TRBJ1-2, with 7 bases fitting TRBD1. Germline CDR1 and CDR2: SGHAT and FQNNGV. This CDR3 spans 12 amino acids. With 2 bases clipped from V and 11 bases from J, the junction kept 5 bases outside the gene matches. The CDR3 bases are TGTGCCAGCAGCTTATCGACAGGGCTTTACACCTTC. Residues: CASSLSTGLYTF.

This clonotype was picked up a small number of times. This chain connects TRBV29-1 to TRBJ2-7; D is possibly TRBD1 or TRBD2 (5 bases each). This CDR3 is 11 amino acids long. V was trimmed by 4 bases and J by 6 bases, leaving 10 bases between them. Germline V gives CDR1 SQVTM, CDR2 ANQGSEA. This chain's CDR3 is CSVVIGGEQYF. DNA of the CDR3: TGCAGCGTTGTTATTGGGGGCGAGCAGTACTTC.

At least ten counts were recorded for this clonotype. The genes are TRBV11-2 and TRBJ2-3, with 14 bases that match TRBD2. The V and J ends lost 0 bases and 0 bases, in that order; junction bases with no gene match: 5. CDR1 SGHAT and CDR2 FQNNGV come from the germline V gene. This CDR3 has 19 amino acids. The CDR3 spells CASSLDGLAGGLSTDTQYF. The CDR3 coding sequence is TGTGCCAGCAGCTTAGATGGACTAGCGGGAGGCCTTAGCACAGATACGCAGTATTTT.

This clonotype was seen a few times. This chain links TRBV7-9 with TRBJ1-1; 7 bases line up with TRBD1. Trimming removed 2 bases from V and 10 bases from J; junction bases left unmatched: 10. The CDR3 sequence is 14 residues long. Germline CDR1 reads SEHNR; CDR2 reads FQNEAQ (reference sequence). CDR3 sequence: CASSLSPTGRGAFF. CDR3 DNA: TGTGCCAGCAGCTTATCACCGACAGGGAGAGGAGCTTTCTTT.

This clonotype was found many times. The chain carries TRBV28 and TRBJ2-1; 10 nucleotides agree with TRBD2. Per the germline V gene, CDR1 is MDHEN and CDR2 is SYDVKM. Trimming took 6 bases from V and 8 from J; bases not matched to a gene: 4. The CDR3 has 13 residues. The CDR3 reads CASRPSGSDEQFF. CDR3 nucleotide sequence: TGTGCCAGCAGACCTAGCGGGAGTGATGAGCAGTTCTTC. Full variable domain (missing parts from reference TRBV28 and TRBJ2-1): DVKVTQSSRYLVKRTGEKVFLECVQDMDHENMFWYRQDPGLGLRLIYFSYDVKMKEKGDIPEGYSVSREKKERFSLILESASTNQTSMYLCASRPSGSDEQFFGPGTRLTVL.

J is TRBJ1-5 and V is TRBV28; D ambiguous. V shed 5 bases and J shed 6 bases, with 17 bases lying between them. The CDR3 is 15 residues long. From germline, CDR1 is MDHEN and CDR2 SYDVKM. The CDR3 loop is CASSLRLSSIQPQHF. Here the CDR3 DNA reads TGTGCCAGCAGTCTCCGCCTGTCCTCGATTCAGCCCCAGCATTTT.

The V and J genes are TRBV5-1 and TRBJ2-1; D is perhaps TRBD2 (6 bases). CDR3 length: 16 residues. Germline V gene sequence: CDR1 SGHRS, CDR2 YFSETQ. V gave up 1 base and J gave up 4 bases, with 15 bases separating them. DNA for the CDR3: TGCGCCAGCAGCTTGACTATTAGCGGACCTTACAATGAGCAGTTCTTC. This sequence encodes CASSLTISGPYNEQFF. Full variable domain (missing parts from reference TRBV5-1 and TRBJ2-1): KAGVTQTPRYLIKTRGQQVTLSCSPISGHRSVSWYQQTPGQGLQFLFEYFSETQRNKGNFPGRFSGRQFSNSRSEMNVSTLELGDSALYLCASSLTISGPYNEQFFGPGTRLTVL.

The J gene is TRBJ2-7, the V gene TRBV9, with 12 bases aligning to TRBD1. Germline V gene lookup returns CDR1 SGDLS and CDR2 YYNGEE. After removal of 4 bases from V and 1 base from J, the junction contained 3 bases not matched to a gene. The CDR3 sequence is 15 residues long. CDR3: CASSPGQGASYEQYF. In DNA, the CDR3 is TGTGCCAGCAGCCCGGGACAGGGGGCTTCCTACGAGCAGTACTTC.

The V and J genes are TRBV29-1 and TRBJ2-3, with a tentative D call TRBD2 (5 bases). Trimming took off 3 bases at V and 5 bases at J, with 6 bases between the two ends. This CDR3 is 11 amino acids long. Germline loops: CDR1 SQVTM, CDR2 ANQGSEA. CDR3 nucleotides: TGCAGCGTTGATGAGGGAGATACGCAGTATTTT. Translation gives CSVDEGDTQYF.

There are many counts of this clonotype. The chain has TRBV6-6 and TRBJ2-1, with TRBD2 identical over 11 bases. Germline V CDR1 and CDR2: MNHNY, SVGAGI (reference sequence). Unmatched junction bases numbered 5, after V lost 5 bases and J lost 5 bases. This CDR3 region has 15 residues. In DNA form, the CDR3 reads TGTGCCAGCAGTCTTACTAGCGGGGGAGACAATGAGCAGTTCTTC. It is translated as CASSLTSGGDNEQFF.

This clonotype was observed at least ten times. The CDR3 loop reads CASLEGHRDTQYF. The CDR3 DNA follows: TGTGCCAGCCTCGAGGGACACCGAGATACGCAGTATTTT. The rearrangement links TRBV11-2 to TRBJ2-3, with D possibly being TRBD1 (6 bases). Looked up from germline, CDR1 is SGHAT and CDR2 is FQNNGV. This CDR3 region has 13 residues. V was clipped by 8 bases and J by 5 bases, with 14 bases between them.

The CDR3 reads CASSPERDYYNEQFF. CDR3 coding DNA: TGTGCCAGCAGCCCCGAGCGGGATTACTACAATGAGCAGTTCTTC. V gene TRBV6-2 or TRBV6-3 combines with J gene TRBJ2-1, with 7 bases lining up with TRBD2. V shed 6 bases, J shed 3 bases, and the junction held 8 bases outside the gene matches. The germline gives CDR1 MNHEY, CDR2 SVGEGT. CDR3 length equals 15 residues.